Each of the 5 T cell receptor beta chains below was sequenced from the same sample in a study of beta chain features in type 1 diabetes. Every bit of the isolated RNA underwent reverse transcription, so sequencing read expressed TCRB transcripts. Clones were sequenced by immunoSEQ multiplex PCR, and TCRdb holds only the in-frame ones, with some missing. The data contain 250,000 to 300,000 clones, 8% of them singletons. Specimen: central memory CD4+ T cells from blood. The receptors stem from a young woman in good health.

On this clone itself: A much larger clone sits a single nucleotide away, making a read error possible. CDR3 protein: CASSPLNQPQHF. The CDR3 coding sequence is TGTGCCAGCAGCCCCCTCAATCAGCCCCAGCATTTT. The V call is TRBV7-2, the J call TRBJ1-5; no clear D gene. The CDR3 is 12 residues long. Trimming took off 5 bases at V and 3 bases at J, with 5 bases between the two ends. Germline CDR1 reads SGHTA; CDR2 reads FQGNSA. Looking up the rest from reference TRBV7-2 and TRBJ1-5 gives the full variable domain: GAGVSQSPSNKVTEKGKDVELRCDPISGHTALYWYRQSLGQGLEFLIYFQGNSAPDKSGLPSDRFSAERTGGSVSTLTIQRTQQEDSAVYLCASSPLNQPQHFGDGTRLSIL.

This clone was detected only a few times. The chain uses TRBV19 and TRBJ1-2; weak D call: TRBD1 (5 bases). Germline V gene lookup returns CDR1 LNHDA and CDR2 SQIVND (reference sequence). Trimming cost V 4 bases and J 8 bases, with 20 bases left between them. This CDR3 contains 15 residues. CDR3 nucleotides: TGTGCCAGTAGTACGGGACCCCCTATGATCAGGGGCTACACCTTC. It codes for CASSTGPPMIRGYTF.

This clone was seen more than once but under ten times. V and J are TRBV5-4 and TRBJ2-1; D is unclear. Trimming cost V 3 bases and J 0 bases, with 10 bases left between them. Germline assignment: CDR1 SGHNT and CDR2 YYREEE (reference sequence). The CDR3 runs to 15 residues. CDR3 DNA sequence: TGTGCCAGCAGCTCTCAGGCCGGCTCCTACAATGAGCAGTTCTTC. Encoded protein: CASSSQAGSYNEQFF.

This clone has more than one count but fewer than ten. The genes are TRBV28 and TRBJ1-1, with D possibly matching TRBD1 (6 bases). The V gene's germline CDR1 is MDHEN and CDR2 SYDVKM. The CDR3 runs to 15 residues. V lost 5 bases, J lost 5 bases, and 18 bases lay in between. In nucleotides, the CDR3 is TGTGCCAGCAGTGTTACAACGGGGGCTTGGACTGAAGCTTTCTTT. Amino acid sequence: CASSVTTGAWTEAFF.

For the CDR3, the DNA is TGTGCCAGCAGTGAGCGAGCAGGGGAGGCCTACGAGCAGTACTTC. Translated, it gives CASSERAGEAYEQYF. The rearrangement links TRBV6-1 to TRBJ2-7; D may match TRBD1 or TRBD2 (6 bases each). Between the trimmed V and J ends, which lost 3 bases and 2 bases, there was a span of 14 bases. Germline V gene sequence: CDR1 MNHNS, CDR2 SASEGT. The CDR3 extends over 15 amino acids.